The 31 T cell receptor beta chains in this list originate from one sample, sequenced in a study of cytomegalovirus exposure and HLA in healthy donors. Clones were read by immunoSEQ multiplex PCR, and TCRdb kept only the in-frame ones, dropping some. The table lists 150,000 to 200,000 clones, 88% of them singletons, with under 3% in the top ten. The material sequenced was PBMCs. The receptors stem from a man younger than 35 in good health and CMV-seronegative.

J is TRBJ2-3 and V is TRBV29-1, with 16 bases that match TRBD2. In germline, CDR1 is SQVTM, CDR2 ANQGSEA. Losses at the gene ends were 7 bases for V and 4 bases for J; bases not matched to a gene: 11. The CDR3 consists of 17 residues. The chain's CDR3 is CSARVGLAGGFADTQYF. In DNA, the CDR3 is TGCAGCGCCAGAGTGGGACTAGCGGGGGGGTTTGCAGATACGCAGTATTTT.

As DNA, the CDR3 is TGTGCCAGCAGCCGACAGGGGCTAATGAACACTGAAGCTTTCTTT. This sequence encodes CASSRQGLMNTEAFF. The V call is TRBV2, the J call TRBJ1-1, with 8 nucleotides matching TRBD1. V trimming: 6 bases; J trimming: 0 bases; junction bases outside the gene matches: 6. Per the germline V gene, CDR1 is SNHLY and CDR2 is FYNNEI. The length of the CDR3 is 15 residues.

This rearrangement joins TRBV15 to TRBJ1-3; D remains ambiguous. Germline V gene sequence: CDR1 LNHNV, CDR2 YYDKDF (reference sequence). The CDR3 is made up of 14 amino acids. Trimming removed 8 bases from V and 0 bases from J, with 11 bases in between. CDR3 loop: CATRAGSSGNTIYF. The CDR3 nucleotides read TGTGCCACCCGGGCGGGTTCCTCTGGAAACACCATATATTTT.

This chain joins TRBV5-6 and TRBJ2-1, with TRBD2 as a possible D gene (5 bases). Per germline, CDR1 SGHDT and CDR2 YYEEEE. V was clipped by 4 bases and J by 8 bases, with 13 bases between them. The CDR3 runs 13 residues. The CDR3 nucleotides are TGTGCCAGCAGCACCCCGGGGTCGGATGAGCAGTTCTTC. Translated, it gives CASSTPGSDEQFF.

This clone was seen just once. The V and J genes are TRBV6-5 and TRBJ2-4; TRBD2 matches 8 bases. CDR1 is MNHEY and CDR2 is SVGAGI in the germline V gene. Germline trimming cut 0 bases from V and 2 bases from J; bases unmatched to any gene: 3. The CDR3 consists of 16 residues. The CDR3 nucleotides are TGTGCCAGCAGTTACTCAGGCGGGAGGACCAAAAACATTCAGTACTTC. This translates into CASSYSGGRTKNIQYF.

The chain is built from TRBV27 and TRBJ2-1; 7 bases fit TRBD1. J lost 9 bases, V lost 5 bases, and 4 bases had no gene match. Germline CDR1 reads MNHEY; CDR2 reads SMNVEV (reference sequence). The CDR3 loop spans 12 amino acids. The CDR3 DNA is TGTGCCAGCAGTACCACAGGGGCTGAGCAGTTCTTC. Its translation is CASSTTGAEQFF.

This clone was observed a few times. This chain connects TRBV6-4 to TRBJ1-2, with 9 positions matching TRBD1. CDR3 length equals 15 residues. Germline lookup yields CDR1 MRHNA and CDR2 SNTAGT. After removal of 4 bases from V and 5 bases from J, the junction contained 8 bases not matched to a gene. The CDR3 protein is CASSADRGDLYGYTF. CDR3 nucleotides: TGTGCCAGCAGTGCTGACAGGGGGGACCTATATGGCTACACCTTC.

This clone was detected once. The chain couples TRBV5-1 to TRBJ2-1; D perhaps matches TRBD1 (6 bases). There are 14 residues in the CDR3. Germline-derived CDR1 and CDR2 are SGHRS and YFSETQ. V gave up 1 base and J gave up 7 bases, with 12 bases separating them. DNA of the CDR3: TGCGCCAGCAGCTTGAATCAGGGGTTAAATGAGCAGTTCTTC. It encodes CASSLNQGLNEQFF. Filled out from reference TRBV5-1 and TRBJ2-1, the complete variable domain reads KAGVTQTPRYLIKTRGQQVTLSCSPISGHRSVSWYQQTPGQGLQFLFEYFSETQRNKGNFPGRFSGRQFSNSRSEMNVSTLELGDSALYLCASSLNQGLNEQFFGPGTRLTVL.

The V gene is TRBV19, the J gene TRBJ1-2; 10 bases agree with TRBD1. V lost 8 bases, J lost 3 bases, and 15 bases stayed unmatched. The germline CDR1 and CDR2 sequences are LNHDA and SQIVND (reference sequence). The CDR3 length is 17 residues. The CDR3 DNA reads TGTGCCAGTGCCTCGGGACAGGGGCCTCCCTACGACTATGGCTACACCTTC. It yields the protein CASASGQGPPYDYGYTF.

This sequence joins TRBV7-6 and TRBJ2-7; D not resolved. Germline V gives CDR1 SGHVS, CDR2 FNYEAQ. The germline V and J ends were trimmed by 1 base and 3 bases, with 10 bases remaining between them. The CDR3 sequence is 14 residues long. DNA for the CDR3: TGTGCCAGCAGCTTAGGAACATCCATCTACGAGCAGTACTTC. Translated: CASSLGTSIYEQYF.

The V and J genes are TRBV18 and TRBJ2-1; possible D gene TRBD1, 6 bases. From germline, CDR1 is KGHSH and CDR2 LQKENI. The CDR3 extends over 17 amino acids. The ends were cut back, 5 bases at V and 2 bases at J, with 19 bases in the middle. The CDR3 is CASSAQETGITYNEQFF. The CDR3 DNA is TGTGCCAGCTCAGCACAAGAAACAGGGATCACCTACAATGAGCAGTTCTTC.

The chain recombines TRBV27 with TRBJ2-7, with D possibly being TRBD1 (6 bases). Germline V lookup: CDR1 MNHEY, CDR2 SMNVEV (reference sequence). The V and J ends lost 6 bases and 3 bases respectively, with 21 bases between them. The CDR3 covers 16 residues. The DNA for the CDR3 is TGTGCCAGCAGAGACTTTACAGGGTTGGGATTCTACGAGCAGTACTTC. Residues: CASRDFTGLGFYEQYF.

This clone was seen only once. The chain couples TRBV27 to TRBJ2-4; D might be TRBD2 (5 bases). The CDR3 is 15 amino acids. From germline, CDR1 is MNHEY and CDR2 SMNVEV (reference sequence). V gave up 0 bases and J gave up 5 bases, with 11 bases separating them. The CDR3 bases are TGTGCCAGCAGTTTATCGATCTCGGAGGAAAACATTCAGTACTTC. This encodes CASSLSISEENIQYF.

The V gene is TRBV27, the J gene TRBJ1-2; TRBD1 aligns across 12 bases. This CDR3 has 14 amino acids. The germline CDR1 and CDR2 sequences are MNHEY and SMNVEV (reference sequence). The junction had 10 bases not matched to a gene; V was cut back by 6 bases and J by 11 bases. In DNA, the CDR3 is TGTGCCAGCAGCCCCGGGACAGGGGGCTTGAGGTACACCTTC. Encoded protein: CASSPGTGGLRYTF.

The V and J genes are TRBV5-6 and TRBJ1-5; TRBD1 matches 7 bases. The J segment lost 7 bases and the V segment lost 4 bases, leaving 5 bases of the junction unmatched. Germline CDR1 SGHDT, CDR2 YYEEEE. This CDR3 spans 13 amino acids. The CDR3: CASSPGQWQPQHF. For the CDR3, the DNA is TGTGCCAGCAGCCCGGGACAGTGGCAGCCCCAGCATTTT.

The CDR3 reads CASSPHVGPGPQHF. In DNA, the CDR3 is TGCGCCAGCAGCCCCCACGTCGGCCCGGGGCCCCAGCATTTT. The chain is built from TRBV4-1 and TRBJ1-5; no firm D call. The CDR3 runs to 14 residues. V lost 4 bases to trimming and J lost 9 bases, with 16 bases between them. Germline lookup yields CDR1 MGHRA and CDR2 YSYEKL.

The rearrangement links TRBV7-6 to TRBJ1-1, with D uncertain. Germline V gene lookup returns CDR1 SGHVS and CDR2 FNYEAQ. The CDR3 has 15 amino acids. V was clipped by 1 base and J by 5 bases, with 14 bases between them. This CDR3 is CASSLGVRSWTEAFF. The CDR3 DNA reads as TGTGCCAGCAGCTTAGGAGTGAGGTCATGGACTGAAGCTTTCTTT.

This clone was seen just once. V gene TRBV4-1 combines with J gene TRBJ2-3, with TRBD2 matching over 7 bases. V gave up 1 base and J gave up 2 bases; unmatched junction bases: 3. From germline, CDR1 is MGHRA and CDR2 YSYEKL. The CDR3 is 15 residues long. The CDR3 nucleotides are TGCGCCAGCAGCCAAGGAGCGGGGTACACAGATACGCAGTATTTT. It translates to CASSQGAGYTDTQYF.

There are a few counts of this clone. The chain is built from TRBV30 and TRBJ1-2; unclear D gene. The germline V and J ends were trimmed by 2 bases and 4 bases, with 8 bases remaining between them. This CDR3 spans 12 amino acids. Germline values: CDR1 GTSNPN, CDR2 SVGIG (reference sequence). This chain's CDR3 is CAWSPGIYGYTF. The CDR3 region has the DNA TGTGCCTGGAGTCCGGGGATCTATGGCTACACCTTC.

The chain links TRBV2 to TRBJ2-5; D gene ambiguous. Germline V gene data show CDR1 as SNHLY and CDR2 as FYNNEI. The CDR3 totals 12 residues. The V and J ends lost 3 bases and 5 bases respectively, with 7 bases between them. The CDR3 spells CASSESSETQYF. In DNA, the CDR3 is TGTGCCAGCAGTGAGTCGAGCGAGACCCAGTACTTC.

This clone was found a few times. The CDR3 loop reads CASSSGGAVDEQYV. In DNA, the CDR3 is TGTGCCAGCAGTTCCGGGGGGGCCGTTGACGAGCAGTACGTC. The rearrangement links TRBV28 to TRBJ2-7; 8 positions match TRBD2. V shed 4 bases, J shed 5 bases, and the junction held 7 bases outside the gene matches. Germline V CDR1 and CDR2: MDHEN, SYDVKM. The CDR3 is 14 residues long.

This chain joins TRBV4-1 and TRBJ2-5; D call uncertain. Trimming shortened V by 0 bases and J by 7 bases, and 12 bases separated the two germline ends. The germline V gene encodes CDR1 MGHRA and CDR2 YSYEKL. This CDR3 contains 14 residues. For the CDR3, the DNA is TGCGCCAGCAGCCAAGAGGAGCTGGTTTGGACCCAGTACTTC. Its translation is CASSQEELVWTQYF.

This chain's CDR3 is CATSTGMNTEAFF. The CDR3 DNA sequence: TGTGCCACCTCGACAGGGATGAACACTGAAGCTTTCTTT. This chain connects TRBV15 to TRBJ1-1; 7 bases align to TRBD1. With 8 bases clipped from V and 0 bases from J, the junction kept 3 bases outside the gene matches. This CDR3 contains 13 residues. CDR1 is LNHNV and CDR2 is YYDKDF in the germline V gene (reference sequence).

The chain carries TRBV18 and TRBJ1-1; D is possibly TRBD1 (5 bases). The CDR3 contains 17 residues. V lost 1 base to trimming and J lost 1 base, with 16 bases between them. Germline V gene data show CDR1 as KGHSH and CDR2 as LQKENI. CDR3 coding DNA: TGTGCCAGCTCACCACAGCCGGCAGGGCAAACGAACACTGAAGCTTTCTTT. This codes for CASSPQPAGQTNTEAFF.

The rearrangement links TRBV7-2 to TRBJ2-7; D is possibly TRBD2 (6 bases). Trimming stripped 5 bases from V and 3 bases from J, with 14 bases between. The CDR3 is made up of 14 amino acids. Per germline, CDR1 SGHTA and CDR2 FQGNSA. The CDR3 spells CASSRRETYYEQYF. CDR3 sequence (DNA): TGTGCCAGCAGCAGACGGGAGACCTACTACGAGCAGTACTTC.

V is TRBV7-8 and J is TRBJ1-1, with 7 nucleotides matching TRBD1. V dropped 6 bases and J dropped 1; count of bases not matched to a gene: 8. CDR3 length equals 15 residues. The germline CDR1 and CDR2 sequences are SGHVS and FQNEAQ. The CDR3 here is CASSYSGTANTEAFF. In nucleotides, the CDR3 is TGTGCCAGCAGTTACTCCGGGACAGCGAACACTGAAGCTTTCTTT.

This CDR3 is CASSRTGLSNQPQHF. The DNA of the CDR3 is TGCGCCAGCAGCCGGACAGGGTTAAGCAATCAGCCCCAGCATTTT. This sequence joins TRBV4-1 and TRBJ1-5, with TRBD1 identical over 8 bases. Looked up from germline, CDR1 is MGHRA and CDR2 is YSYEKL. Losses at the gene ends were 4 bases for V and 1 base for J; bases not matched to a gene: 3. CDR3 length: 15 residues.

The chain carries TRBV5-1 and TRBJ2-3; 10 nucleotides line up with TRBD2. The CDR3 covers 17 residues. The ends lost 1 base at V and 6 bases at J; junction bases unmatched: 11. The germline gives CDR1 SGHRS, CDR2 YFSETQ. The CDR3: CASSLTSGTSVWDTQYF. CDR3 DNA sequence: TGCGCCAGCAGCTTGACCTCCGGGACTAGCGTTTGGGATACGCAGTATTTT.

The rearrangement joins TRBV7-8 to TRBJ1-3; a weak D match, TRBD1 (6 bases). The CDR3 runs to 14 residues. Trimming left V 10 bases short and J 4 bases short, with 17 bases between. CDR1 and CDR2 from the germline V gene are SGHVS and FQNEAQ. The CDR3 sequence: CATSTAGAGNTIYF. As DNA, the CDR3 is TGTGCCACCTCCACCGCAGGGGCAGGAAACACCATATATTTT.

In this sample, this clone turned up once. CDR3 sequence: CASRGSGTTGEKLFF. In nucleotides, the CDR3 is TGTGCCAGCAGAGGCTCCGGGACAACGGGTGAAAAACTGTTTTTT. This rearrangement joins TRBV7-2 to TRBJ1-4; weak D call: TRBD1 (6 bases). Trimming pared 6 bases from V and 7 bases from J, leaving 18 bases between. Germline CDR1 is SGHTA and CDR2 is FQGNSA. The CDR3 runs to 15 residues.

The genes are TRBV2 and TRBJ2-1; a possible D gene is TRBD2 (5 bases). V dropped 5 bases and J dropped 7 bases, with 18 bases sitting between them. CDR1 and CDR2 from the germline V gene are SNHLY and FYNNEI. The CDR3 runs to 15 residues. Here the CDR3 reads CASSTTRSGENEQFF. In DNA form, the CDR3 reads TGTGCCAGCAGTACCACAAGATCCGGGGAGAATGAGCAGTTCTTC. Drawing the rest from reference TRBV2 and TRBJ2-1, the complete variable domain is EPEVTQTPSHQVTQMGQEVILRCVPISNHLYFYWYRQILGQKVEFLVSFYNNEISEKSEIFDDQFSVERPDGSNFTLKIRSTKLEDSAMYFCASSTTRSGENEQFFGPGTRLTVL.